These T cell receptor beta chains were read from a single sample in a study of blood T cell repertoires in COVID-19. The assay was immunoSEQ multiplex PCR, and TCRdb's table has in-frame clones only and misses some. The sample holds 90,000 to 120,000 clones, roughly nine tenths seen once. The sequenced sample was peripheral blood. These receptors came from a human donor in a cohort sampled during active COVID-19. Both conserved end residues are part of each CDR3. The order of the fields is V gene, clone size, D gene, J gene, CDR3 DNA, CDR3 protein. The D gene is left open where the match is weak. Only part of the rows carry a size: once, few, many, or a class if the clone is expanded.

V gene: TRBV15; clone size: -; D gene: -; J gene: TRBJ2-2; CDR3 DNA: TGTGCCACCAGCAGAGTAGGGGTAGACACCGGGGAGCTGTTTTTT; CDR3 protein: CATSRVGVDTGELFF
V gene: TRBV5-4; clone size: few; D gene: -; J gene: TRBJ2-5; CDR3 DNA: TGTGCCAGCAGCTTTCGCGCGGGGGCAAGCAAAGAGACCCAGTACTTC; CDR3 protein: CASSFRAGASKETQYF
V gene: TRBV7-9; clone size: -; D gene: TRBD1; J gene: TRBJ2-3; CDR3 DNA: TGTGCCAGCAGCTCGGACAGGGAGAGCACAGATACGCAGTATTTT; CDR3 protein: CASSSDRESTDTQYF
V gene: TRBV27; clone size: -; D gene: TRBD2; J gene: TRBJ2-7; CDR3 DNA: TGTGCCAGCAGTTTTTCTAGCGGGATCCCCTCCTACGAGCAGTACTTC; CDR3 protein: CASSFSSGIPSYEQYF
V gene: TRBV7-3; clone size: -; D gene: -; J gene: TRBJ1-6; CDR3 DNA: TGTGCCAGCAGCCAGGACGGGGGAAATTCACCCCTCCACTTT; CDR3 protein: CASSQDGGNSPLHF
V gene: TRBV7-9; clone size: -; D gene: -; J gene: TRBJ1-2; CDR3 DNA: TGTGCCAGCAGCTCGCAACAGGAAACAGGGGGCTACACCTTC; CDR3 protein: CASSSQQETGGYTF
V gene: TRBV6-6; clone size: -; D gene: TRBD1; J gene: TRBJ1-6; CDR3 DNA: TGTGCCAGCAGTCGATTCGCAGGGGGAAGCTCCTATAATTCACCCCTCCACTTT; CDR3 protein: CASSRFAGGSSYNSPLHF
V gene: TRBV4-2; clone size: -; D gene: -; J gene: TRBJ1-1; CDR3 DNA: TGTGCCAGCAGCCGGGAGAAGAACACTGAAGCTTTCTTT; CDR3 protein: CASSREKNTEAFF
V gene: TRBV28; clone size: once; D gene: -; J gene: TRBJ1-3; CDR3 DNA: TGTGCCAGCAGTTTATGGGTCAGCTCTGGAAACACCATATATTTT; CDR3 protein: CASSLWVSSGNTIYF
V gene: TRBV28; clone size: -; D gene: -; J gene: TRBJ2-7; CDR3 DNA: TGTGCCAGCAGTTTGGCAGGGGTCTATTACGAGCAGTACTTC; CDR3 protein: CASSLAGVYYEQYF
V gene: TRBV6-5; clone size: -; D gene: -; J gene: TRBJ1-1; CDR3 DNA: TGTGCCAGCAGTTACGACCCTAACAGGGCCACTGAAGCTTTCTTT; CDR3 protein: CASSYDPNRATEAFF
V gene: TRBV27; clone size: -; D gene: -; J gene: TRBJ2-2; CDR3 DNA: TGTGCCAGCAGTTTGGAACTGAGGACCGGGGAGCTGTTTTTT; CDR3 protein: CASSLELRTGELFF
V gene: TRBV3-1/TRBV3-2; clone size: -; D gene: TRBD2; J gene: TRBJ2-7; CDR3 DNA: TGTGCCAGCAGCGCTCCGGGACTAGCGACTTTGCAGTACTTC; CDR3 protein: CASSAPGLATLQYF
V gene: TRBV25-1; clone size: -; D gene: -; J gene: TRBJ1-6; CDR3 DNA: TGTGCCAGCAGTCAAACAGGGAGTTGGAATTCACCCCTCCACTTT; CDR3 protein: CASSQTGSWNSPLHF
V gene: TRBV9; clone size: -; D gene: -; J gene: TRBJ2-2; CDR3 DNA: TGTGCCAGCAGCGTAGATTGGGCCCGCGCCGGGGAGCTGTTTTTT; CDR3 protein: CASSVDWARAGELFF
V gene: TRBV28; clone size: -; D gene: TRBD1; J gene: TRBJ2-7; CDR3 DNA: TGTGCCTTAGGGAGGGACAGGGGGTACGAGCAGTACTTC; CDR3 protein: CALGRDRGYEQYF
V gene: TRBV10-3; clone size: -; D gene: TRBD1; J gene: TRBJ2-2; CDR3 DNA: TGTGCCATCGGAACTGCAGGGGGCGTCGTCGGGGAGCTGTTTTTT; CDR3 protein: CAIGTAGGVVGELFF
V gene: TRBV9; clone size: -; D gene: -; J gene: TRBJ2-3; CDR3 DNA: TGTGCCAGCAGCGTAGTAGCGGCGAGCACAGATACGCAGTATTTT; CDR3 protein: CASSVVAASTDTQYF
V gene: TRBV7-2; clone size: -; D gene: TRBD2; J gene: TRBJ2-5; CDR3 DNA: TGTGCCAGCAGCCCAATAGCGGGGGGGCTAGAGACCCAGTACTTC; CDR3 protein: CASSPIAGGLETQYF
V gene: TRBV28; clone size: -; D gene: -; J gene: TRBJ1-6; CDR3 DNA: TGTGCCAGCAGCCAAACCTATAATTCACCCCTCCACTTT; CDR3 protein: CASSQTYNSPLHF
V gene: TRBV18; clone size: -; D gene: -; J gene: TRBJ2-1; CDR3 DNA: TGTGCCAGCTCACCACCGACGGGGGTGGGTAGCGGCAGCTCCTACAATGAGCAGTTCTTC; CDR3 protein: CASSPPTGVGSGSSYNEQFF
V gene: TRBV4-3; clone size: once; D gene: TRBD2; J gene: TRBJ2-3; CDR3 DNA: TGCGCCAGCAGCCAAGATGTCGCCCAGCGGGGGGGCCGGGCCTTAGATACGCAGTATTTT; CDR3 protein: CASSQDVAQRGGRALDTQYF
V gene: TRBV7-2; clone size: -; D gene: -; J gene: TRBJ2-3; CDR3 DNA: TGTGCCAGCAGCTTCGTTACGAGGGGGACAGATACGCAGTATTTT; CDR3 protein: CASSFVTRGTDTQYF
V gene: TRBV25-1; clone size: -; D gene: TRBD1; J gene: TRBJ2-3; CDR3 DNA: TGTGCCAGCACCGCACCCGGGACAGGTACAGATACGCAGTATTTT; CDR3 protein: CASTAPGTGTDTQYF
V gene: TRBV5-6; clone size: once; D gene: -; J gene: TRBJ1-4; CDR3 DNA: TGTGCCAGCATAAACCGTAACAGGACACCAAAACTGTTTTTT; CDR3 protein: CASINRNRTPKLFF
V gene: TRBV28; clone size: -; D gene: TRBD2; J gene: TRBJ2-1; CDR3 DNA: TGTGCCACAAGAACTTCAAGGACTAGCGGCTACAATGAGCAGTTCTTC; CDR3 protein: CATRTSRTSGYNEQFF
V gene: TRBV4-2; clone size: -; D gene: -; J gene: TRBJ2-3; CDR3 DNA: TGTGCCAGCAGCCAGCTGGACTACTTCACAGATACGCAGTATTTT; CDR3 protein: CASSQLDYFTDTQYF
V gene: TRBV5-4; clone size: -; D gene: -; J gene: TRBJ1-1; CDR3 DNA: TGTGCCAGCAGCTTGGCCTTTGGGGCAGACGCTGAAGCTTTCTTT; CDR3 protein: CASSLAFGADAEAFF
V gene: TRBV13; clone size: -; D gene: TRBD1; J gene: TRBJ2-7; CDR3 DNA: TGTGCCAGCAGCTTAGGCAGGTGGGGGTCAGGGGGCGAGCAGTACTTC; CDR3 protein: CASSLGRWGSGGEQYF
V gene: TRBV14; clone size: -; D gene: -; J gene: TRBJ2-7; CDR3 DNA: TGTGCCAGCAGCAGATGGGACAAACCCTACGAGCAGTACTTC; CDR3 protein: CASSRWDKPYEQYF
V gene: TRBV13; clone size: -; D gene: TRBD1; J gene: TRBJ1-2; CDR3 DNA: TGTGCCAGCAGCTTAGCTGGGACAGGGAACTATGGCTACACCTTC; CDR3 protein: CASSLAGTGNYGYTF